The entry below gives a single T cell receptor beta chain sequence along with its context. What it recognizes is unknown. Some clones are missing from TCRdb's copy, which holds only in-frame ones; the method was immunoSEQ multiplex PCR. The repertoire holds fewer than 100,000 clones, just over 90% seen once, with less than 2% in the top ten. This entry is derived from a study of PD-1 blockade in classical Hodgkin lymphoma. General observations from the study: Complete responders' baseline diversity resembled that of newly diagnosed patients. A significant rise in TCR diversity by C4D1 was seen for CD4+ but not CD8+ cells. Baseline TCR diversity was reportedly lower in newly diagnosed patients than in healthy donors. It was reported as lower still in relapsed/refractory patients. When nivolumab was started under 1 year after ASCT, patients were excluded.

The CDR3 is made up of 13 amino acids. Germline loops: CDR1 SGHRS, CDR2 YFSETQ. The V end lost 4 bases, the J end lost 6 bases, and 14 bases lay between the germline ends. Time point: cycle 4 day 1 (C4D1), after 6 weeks of nivolumab. Each of the patients experienced relapse following autologous stem cell transplantation, and their brentuximab vedotin exposure differed. The starting material was peripheral blood mononuclear cells (PBMCs), obtained before the fourth cycle of nivolumab. The TCR originated in a human donor with classical Hodgkin lymphoma. The chain is built from TRBV5-1 and TRBJ2-7, with TRBD2 as a possible D gene (7 bases). DNA for the CDR3: TGCGCCAGCAGCCCTGGGGGGGGGCCCGAGCAGTACTTC. This codes for CASSPGGGPEQYF.